The sequence of this TCR beta chain was determined in a study of post-analysis software for immune sequencing data. V was shortened by 7 bases and J by 6 bases, with 14 bases between the two germline ends. Germline V gene sequence: CDR1 LGHDT, CDR2 YNNKEL (reference sequence). The CDR3 totals 13 residues. As regards this clonotype: The antigen is unknown.

Unique molecular identifiers featured in each of the TCR beta cDNA libraries. TCRdb ran MiXCR on the PCR reads and lists one entry per CDR3 protein. The sample has roughly 580,000 distinct CDR3 sequences, roughly 40% seen once; the top ten hold under 2%. Broader study findings: With F measure, samples from one preparation batch clustered together strongly. Four to six TRBV segments were significantly more frequent in patients than in controls. TRBV5-6, TRBV5-1 and TRBV20-1 were among these segments.

The sequenced sample consisted of blood. This TCR was sampled from a girl under 18 with multiple sclerosis. The chain combines TRBV3-1 with TRBJ2-3; the D gene could be TRBD1 or TRBD2 (5 bases each). This CDR3 is CASTTRGGDTQYF. The CDR3 bases are TGTGCCAGCACGACAAGGGGCGGGGATACGCAGTATTTT.